The sequence of this T cell receptor beta chain was determined in a study of blood T cell repertoires in COVID-19. Across the whole study: The United States, Italy and Spain provided the acute and convalescent COVID-19 samples. Sample material is recorded as cDNA or gDNA derived from T cells, B-cell-depleted T cells, or PBMCs.

There are 16 residues in the CDR3. With 2 bases clipped from V and 4 bases from J, the junction kept 9 bases outside the gene matches. Germline CDR1 LGHDT, CDR2 YNNKEL (reference sequence). Assay used: immunoSEQ multiplex PCR; TCRdb lists only in-frame clones, some missing. The sample shows 300,000 to 350,000 clones, approximately 88% of them seen only once. The sample comprised peripheral blood. The gene calls are TRBV3-1 (or the pseudogene TRBV3-2) and TRBJ2-5; 8 nucleotides match TRBD2. This receptor was identified in a woman in her twenties or thirties with COVID-19, enrolled during active disease. The CDR3 loop is CASSQYIAGRGETQYF. The CDR3 DNA follows: TGTGCCAGCAGCCAATACATAGCGGGGAGAGGAGAGACCCAGTACTTC.